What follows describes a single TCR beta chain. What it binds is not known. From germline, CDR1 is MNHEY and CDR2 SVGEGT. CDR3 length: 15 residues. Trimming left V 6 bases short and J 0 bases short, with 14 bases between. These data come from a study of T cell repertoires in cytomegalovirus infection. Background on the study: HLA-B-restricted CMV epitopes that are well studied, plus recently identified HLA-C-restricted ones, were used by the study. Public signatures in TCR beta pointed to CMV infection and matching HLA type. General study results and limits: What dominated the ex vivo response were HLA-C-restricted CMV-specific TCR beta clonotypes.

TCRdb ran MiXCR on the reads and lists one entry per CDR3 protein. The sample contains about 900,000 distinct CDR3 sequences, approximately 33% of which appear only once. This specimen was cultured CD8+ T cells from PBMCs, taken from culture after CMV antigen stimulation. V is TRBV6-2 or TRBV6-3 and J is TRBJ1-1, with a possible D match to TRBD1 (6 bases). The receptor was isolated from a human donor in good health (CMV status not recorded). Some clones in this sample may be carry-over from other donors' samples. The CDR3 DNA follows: TGTGCCAGCAGCCCTGTCGGGGACATGAACACTGAAGCTTTCTTT. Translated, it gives CASSPVGDMNTEAFF.